One sample yielded the 28 T cell receptor beta chains listed below, sequenced in a study of response to subunit inactivated influenza vaccine. One entry per CDR3 protein results from TCRdb running MiXCR on the RT-PCR reads. The sample lists under 750,000 distinct CDR3 sequences, 10% to 15% seen once, with 9.5% to 13% in the top ten. Sequences were derived from PBMCs from blood, sampled on the day of vaccination. The origin of the receptors is a man aged 45-60 years who received an inactivated influenza vaccine.

This clonotype turned up a few times. V gene TRBV7-9 combines with J gene TRBJ1-4; D might be TRBD1 (6 bases). Trimming removed 1 base from V and 0 bases from J, with 9 bases in between. CDR3 size: 16 residues. Germline assignment: CDR1 SEHNR and CDR2 FQNEAQ (reference sequence). The CDR3 DNA reads as TGTGCCAGCAGCTTAGGGACAGCTCCAACTAATGAAAAACTGTTTTTT. This translates into CASSLGTAPTNEKLFF.

The chain carries TRBV18 and TRBJ2-3; no reliable D call. The CDR3 has 19 amino acids. Trimming took off 3 bases at V and 0 bases at J, with 22 bases between the two ends. Germline CDR1 KGHSH, CDR2 LQKENI. For the CDR3, the DNA is TGTGCCAGCTCACCTAGGACCCCCGCTTCAGAAACAAGCACAGATACGCAGTATTTT. Amino acids: CASSPRTPASETSTDTQYF.

This clonotype appeared a few times. This chain uses TRBV30 with TRBJ1-2; 7 bases align to TRBD1. The CDR3 has 14 amino acids. J was trimmed by 2 bases and V by 3 bases; bases with no gene match: 6. Per the germline V gene, CDR1 is GTSNPN and CDR2 is SVGIG (reference sequence). The CDR3 bases are TGTGCCTGGAGACAGGACAGGAGCAACTATGGCTACACCTTC. Amino acid sequence: CAWRQDRSNYGYTF.

V is TRBV5-5 and J is TRBJ1-1; 7 bases agree with TRBD1. Losses at the gene ends were 1 base for V and 7 bases for J; bases not matched to a gene: 7. This CDR3 has 14 amino acids. Germline V gene data show CDR1 as SGHKS and CDR2 as YYEKEE (reference sequence). This CDR3 reads CASSLRRQGLEAFF. CDR3 DNA sequence: TGTGCCAGCAGCTTGCGAAGACAGGGCCTTGAAGCTTTCTTT. Full variable domain (missing parts from reference TRBV5-5 and TRBJ1-1): DAGVTQSPTHLIKTRGQQVTLRCSPISGHKSVSWYQQVLGQGPQFIFQYYEKEERGRGNFPDRFSARQFPNYSSELNVNALLLGDSALYLCASSLRRQGLEAFFGQGTRLTVV.

A few counts support this clonotype. The rearrangement links TRBV7-2 to TRBJ2-2; 8 bases align to TRBD2. With V trimmed by 1 base and J by 4 bases, 2 bases remained unmatched. The CDR3 consists of 15 residues. Germline V gene lookup returns CDR1 SGHTA and CDR2 FQGNSA. CDR3 region: CASSLGGRPTGELFF. DNA for the CDR3: TGTGCCAGCAGCTTAGGCGGGAGGCCCACCGGGGAGCTGTTTTTT.

There are a few counts of this clonotype. The J gene is TRBJ2-5, the V gene TRBV24-1; D ambiguous. The germline CDR1 and CDR2 sequences are KGHDR and SFDVKD. The CDR3 sequence is 16 residues long. V was pared by 0 bases and J by 1 base, with 11 bases between. The CDR3, as DNA: TGTGCCACCAGTGATTTGAGGTTCGGCGGCCAAGAGACCCAGTACTTC. Translating it yields CATSDLRFGGQETQYF.

The CDR3 loop is CATSEAPDTQYF. For the CDR3, the DNA is TGTGCCACCTCCGAAGCCCCAGATACGCAGTATTTT. The chain recombines TRBV15 with TRBJ2-3, with D hard to call. The CDR3 covers 12 residues. V lost 8 bases to trimming and J lost 4 bases, with 10 bases between them. Germline values: CDR1 LNHNV, CDR2 YYDKDF (reference sequence).

This clonotype has a handful of counts. J is TRBJ2-7 and V is TRBV2; D is possibly TRBD2 (6 bases). This CDR3 is 14 amino acids long. CDR1 and CDR2 (germline): SNHLY, FYNNEI. Trimming shortened V by 5 bases and J by 3 bases, and 14 bases separated the two germline ends. CDR3 DNA: TGTGCCAGCAGTCCGGGACTCTACCTCTACGAGCAGTACTTC. Its translation: CASSPGLYLYEQYF.

This clonotype was found many times. The chain has TRBV5-1 and TRBJ2-7; D may be TRBD1 or TRBD2 (5 bases each). The CDR3 covers 13 residues. V was pared by 5 bases and J by 3 bases, with 12 bases between. Looked up from germline, CDR1 is SGHRS and CDR2 is YFSETQ. Here the CDR3 reads CASSGTGIYEQYF. DNA for the CDR3: TGCGCCAGCAGTGGGACCGGAATCTACGAGCAGTACTTC.

This clonotype was recorded at least ten times. CDR3: CASSLSSGSTDTQYF. In nucleotides, the CDR3 is TGTGCCAGCAGTTTAAGTAGCGGGAGCACAGATACGCAGTATTTT. The chain combines TRBV12-3 or TRBV12-4 with TRBJ2-3; 7 bases agree with TRBD2. V was pared by 2 bases and J by 0 bases, with 2 bases of the junction left unmatched. The CDR3 spans 15 residues.

This clonotype was recorded a few times. The chain is built from TRBV5-1 and TRBJ2-1; D remains ambiguous. The germline V gene has CDR1 SGHRS and CDR2 YFSETQ. This CDR3 spans 14 amino acids. The V and J ends lost 1 base and 4 bases respectively, with 9 bases between them. CDR3 sequence (DNA): TGCGCCAGCAGCTTGCTGGCAGTATACAATGAGCAGTTCTTC. Translating it yields CASSLLAVYNEQFF. Variable domain in full (rest from reference TRBV5-1 and TRBJ2-1): KAGVTQTPRYLIKTRGQQVTLSCSPISGHRSVSWYQQTPGQGLQFLFEYFSETQRNKGNFPGRFSGRQFSNSRSEMNVSTLELGDSALYLCASSLLAVYNEQFFGPGTRLTVL.

The rearrangement joins TRBV27 to TRBJ2-1; maybe TRBD1 (5 bases). The CDR3 is 15 amino acids. Trimming shortened V by 2 bases and J by 2 bases, and 10 bases separated the two germline ends. Germline V gives CDR1 MNHEY, CDR2 SMNVEV (reference sequence). CDR3 nucleotides: TGTGCCAGCAGTTTAGGACACCCGGCCTACAATGAGCAGTTCTTC. Protein: CASSLGHPAYNEQFF.

This clonotype was seen more than once but under ten times. The chain links TRBV11-2 to TRBJ2-4; D is undetermined. Trimming cost V 3 bases and J 0 bases, with 6 bases left between them. Germline V gene sequence: CDR1 SGHAT, CDR2 FQNNGV. There are 14 residues in the CDR3. CDR3 DNA: TGTGCCAGCAGCTTCCGGACAGCCAAAAACATTCAGTACTTC. This encodes CASSFRTAKNIQYF.

This clonotype was detected a few times. The chain combines TRBV2 with TRBJ1-2, with 7 bases that match TRBD1. Germline CDR1 and CDR2: SNHLY and FYNNEI. This CDR3 has 14 amino acids. The V gene end was trimmed by 6 bases and the J gene end by 2 bases; junction bases not matched to a gene: 6. CDR3 amino acids: CASRLRDRNYGYTF. CDR3 bases: TGTGCCAGCAGACTCCGGGACAGAAACTATGGCTACACCTTC.

This clonotype was counted between two and nine times. This CDR3 reads CASSLGQGMAEQYF. Written as DNA, the CDR3 is TGTGCCAGCAGTTTAGGGCAAGGGATGGCCGAGCAGTACTTC. This chain joins TRBV12-3 or TRBV12-4 and TRBJ2-7; D gene unclear. V lost 1 base and J lost 6, with 13 bases in between. There are 14 residues in the CDR3.

This clonotype was seen only a few times. The chain recombines TRBV5-1 with TRBJ1-2, with 10 positions matching TRBD1. With 0 bases clipped from V and 8 bases from J, the junction kept 4 bases outside the gene matches. Per the germline V gene, CDR1 is SGHRS and CDR2 is YFSETQ. This CDR3 has 14 residues. The CDR3 loop is CASSLEGQGRGYTF. The DNA for the CDR3 is TGCGCCAGCAGCTTGGAGGGACAGGGGAGGGGCTACACCTTC.

This clonotype was counted between two and nine times. The rearrangement joins TRBV5-1 to TRBJ1-1; D is possibly TRBD1 (6 bases). CDR3 length: 15 residues. Trimming left V 3 bases short and J 3 bases short, with 15 bases between. CDR1 is SGHRS and CDR2 is YFSETQ in the germline V gene. The CDR3 reads CASSSQGSSDTEAFF. The CDR3 DNA is TGCGCCAGCAGCTCCCAGGGGTCCTCCGACACTGAAGCTTTCTTT.

This clonotype turned up a few times. At one end the junction does not follow the germline gene, possibly because of a read error. The chain is built from TRBV4-3 and TRBJ1-2; D is ambiguous. The CDR3 has 13 amino acids. Germline V CDR1 and CDR2: LGHNA, YSLEER. The CDR3 protein is CASSQDGVYGYTF. CDR3 coding DNA: TGCGCCAGCAGTCAAGATGGGGTATATGGCTACACCTTC.

The genes are TRBV28 and TRBJ2-3; 7 bases match TRBD1. Germline trimming cut 9 bases from V and 4 bases from J; bases unmatched to any gene: 4. This CDR3 has 12 residues. Germline V CDR1 and CDR2: MDHEN, SYDVKM. The CDR3 protein is CASFQGADTQYF. CDR3 coding DNA: TGTGCCAGTTTTCAGGGGGCAGATACGCAGTATTTT.

The genes are TRBV27 and TRBJ1-1; D remains unclear. V gave up 5 bases and J gave up 0 bases, with 16 bases separating them. The length of the CDR3 is 16 residues. Germline assignment: CDR1 MNHEY and CDR2 SMNVEV (reference sequence). The CDR3 DNA is TGTGCCAGCAGTCTCAGCCGGACGGTCATGAACACTGAAGCTTTCTTT. Protein product: CASSLSRTVMNTEAFF.

This clonotype was observed at least ten times. This rearrangement joins TRBV5-1 to TRBJ2-2, with TRBD2 as a possible D gene (5 bases). Germline assignment: CDR1 SGHRS and CDR2 YFSETQ. The CDR3 has 14 residues. Trimming cost V 6 bases and J 4 bases, with 13 bases left between them. DNA of the CDR3: TGCGCCAGCAACGATCGGGATCGCACCGGGGAGCTGTTTTTT. This gives the protein CASNDRDRTGELFF. Supplemented by reference TRBV5-1 and TRBJ2-2, the full variable domain reads KAGVTQTPRYLIKTRGQQVTLSCSPISGHRSVSWYQQTPGQGLQFLFEYFSETQRNKGNFPGRFSGRQFSNSRSEMNVSTLELGDSALYLCASNDRDRTGELFFGEGSRLTVL.

This clonotype showed up many times. The J gene is TRBJ2-1, the V gene TRBV5-6; the D is unclear. This CDR3 has 13 amino acids. V was pared by 0 bases and J by 6 bases, with 7 bases between. Germline values: CDR1 SGHDT, CDR2 YYEEEE. The chain's CDR3 is CASSLESSNEQFF. CDR3 nucleotide sequence: TGTGCCAGCAGCTTGGAGTCGAGCAATGAGCAGTTCTTC. The full variable domain, rest sourced from reference TRBV5-6 and TRBJ2-1, is DAGVTQSPTHLIKTRGQQVTLRCSPKSGHDTVSWYQQALGQGPQFIFQYYEEEERQRGNFPDRFSGHQFPNYSSELNVNALLLGDSALYLCASSLESSNEQFFGPGTRLTVL.

CDR3 residues: CSASLGARYNEQFF. Written as DNA, the CDR3 is TGCAGTGCTAGTCTAGGAGCAAGGTACAATGAGCAGTTCTTC. The V gene is TRBV20-1, the J gene TRBJ2-1; D uncertain. In germline, CDR1 is DFQATT, CDR2 SNEGSKA (reference sequence). CDR3 size: 14 residues. Deletions cut 3 bases from V and 4 bases from J, with 13 bases between.

The gene calls are TRBV6-1 and TRBJ2-5; D is unclear. Germline V gene lookup returns CDR1 MNHNS and CDR2 SASEGT. The CDR3 sequence is 14 residues long. V lost 6 bases to trimming and J lost 4 bases, with 15 bases between them. CDR3 sequence reads: CASRRTPDTETQYF. The CDR3 DNA sequence: TGTGCCAGCAGGCGGACGCCCGATACAGAGACCCAGTACTTC.

This clonotype has just a few counts. The chain employs TRBV7-9 and TRBJ2-1; weak D call: TRBD2 (6 bases). This CDR3 is built from 15 residues. The V gene's germline CDR1 is SEHNR and CDR2 FQNEAQ (reference sequence). The V and J ends lost 1 base and 5 bases respectively, with 12 bases between them. The DNA of the CDR3 is TGTGCCAGCAGCTTAGAGGGGATAGCGGACAATGAGCAGTTCTTC. Translated, it gives CASSLEGIADNEQFF. Supplemented by reference TRBV7-9 and TRBJ2-1, the full variable domain reads DTGVSQNPRHKITKRGQNVTFRCDPISEHNRLYWYRQTLGQGPEFLTYFQNEAQLEKSRLLSDRFSAERPKGSFSTLEIQRTEQGDSAMYLCASSLEGIADNEQFFGPGTRLTVL.

This clonotype was recorded a few times. The gene calls are TRBV20-1 and TRBJ2-5; a weak D match, TRBD2 (6 bases). Germline V gene lookup returns CDR1 DFQATT and CDR2 SNEGSKA (reference sequence). The V gene lost 3 bases and the J gene lost 3 bases, with 14 bases spanning the gap. CDR3 length equals 14 residues. CDR3: CSARGGERKETQYF. DNA of the CDR3: TGCAGTGCTAGGGGGGGAGAGCGTAAAGAGACCCAGTACTTC.

The chain joins TRBV20-1 to TRBJ2-3; unclear D gene. With 5 bases removed from V and 5 bases from J, the gap between germline ends came to 8 bases. In germline, CDR1 is DFQATT, CDR2 SNEGSKA (reference sequence). The CDR3 has 11 amino acids. CDR3 DNA: TGCAGTGCTGGGCCCGGAGATACGCAGTATTTT. Translation gives CSAGPGDTQYF.

V usage is TRBV20-1 and J usage is TRBJ2-4; no clear D. CDR3 length equals 8 residues. CDR1 is DFQATT, CDR2 SNEGSKA, per germline (reference sequence). V lost 3 bases and J lost 15, with 6 bases in between. The chain's CDR3 is CSASGRYF. The CDR3 DNA sequence: TGCAGTGCTAGCGGCCGGTACTTC.